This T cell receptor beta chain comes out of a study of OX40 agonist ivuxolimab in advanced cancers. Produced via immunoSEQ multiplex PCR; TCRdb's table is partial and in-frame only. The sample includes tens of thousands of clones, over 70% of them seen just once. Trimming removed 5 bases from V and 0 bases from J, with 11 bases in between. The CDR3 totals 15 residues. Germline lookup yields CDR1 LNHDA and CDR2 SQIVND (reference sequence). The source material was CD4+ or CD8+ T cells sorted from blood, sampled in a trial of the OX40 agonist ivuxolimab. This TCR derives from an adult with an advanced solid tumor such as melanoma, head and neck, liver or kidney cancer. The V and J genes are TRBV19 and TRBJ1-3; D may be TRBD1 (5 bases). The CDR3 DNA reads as TGTGCCAGTAGTCTCATGGACAACTCTGGAAACACCATATATTTT. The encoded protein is CASSLMDNSGNTIYF.